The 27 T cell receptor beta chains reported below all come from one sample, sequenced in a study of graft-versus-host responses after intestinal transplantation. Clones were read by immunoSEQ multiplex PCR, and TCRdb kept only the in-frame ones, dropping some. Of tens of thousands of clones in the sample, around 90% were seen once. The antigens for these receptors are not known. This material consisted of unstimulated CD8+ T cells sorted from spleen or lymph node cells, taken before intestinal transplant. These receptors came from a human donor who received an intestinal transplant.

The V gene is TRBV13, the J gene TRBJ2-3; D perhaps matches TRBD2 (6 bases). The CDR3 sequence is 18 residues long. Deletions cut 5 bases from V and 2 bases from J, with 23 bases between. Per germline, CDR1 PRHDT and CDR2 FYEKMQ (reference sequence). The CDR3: CASSASLPLAPHTDTQYF. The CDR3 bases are TGTGCCAGCAGCGCTTCCCTCCCGCTAGCGCCCCACACAGATACGCAGTATTTT.

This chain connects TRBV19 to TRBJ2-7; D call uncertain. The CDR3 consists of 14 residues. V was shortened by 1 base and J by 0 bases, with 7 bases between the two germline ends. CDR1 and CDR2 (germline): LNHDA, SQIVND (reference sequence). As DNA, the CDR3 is TGTGCCAGTAGTATAGTTTTGAGCTCCTACGAGCAGTACTTC. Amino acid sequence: CASSIVLSSYEQYF.

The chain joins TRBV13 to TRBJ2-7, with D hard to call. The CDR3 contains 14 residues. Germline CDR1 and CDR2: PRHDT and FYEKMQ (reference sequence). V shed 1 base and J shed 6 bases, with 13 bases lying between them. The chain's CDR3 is CASSLESGRLEQYF. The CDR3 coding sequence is TGTGCCAGCAGCTTAGAGTCTGGGCGGCTCGAGCAGTACTTC.

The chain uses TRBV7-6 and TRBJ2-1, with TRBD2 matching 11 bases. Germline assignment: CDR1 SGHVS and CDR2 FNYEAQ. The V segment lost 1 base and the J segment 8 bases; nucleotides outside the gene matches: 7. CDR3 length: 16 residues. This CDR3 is CASSLELAGGLYEQFF. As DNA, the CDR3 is TGTGCCAGCAGCTTAGAGCTAGCGGGAGGTTTGTATGAGCAGTTCTTC.

The CDR3 region has the DNA TGTGCCAGCAGGGAGGACGAGTTCTACGAGCAGTACTTC. This codes for CASREDEFYEQYF. This chain connects TRBV6-5 to TRBJ2-7, with a weak D call TRBD2 (5 bases). Germline-derived CDR1 and CDR2 are MNHEY and SVGAGI. The CDR3 covers 13 residues. V lost 6 bases, J lost 3 bases, and 12 bases lay in between.

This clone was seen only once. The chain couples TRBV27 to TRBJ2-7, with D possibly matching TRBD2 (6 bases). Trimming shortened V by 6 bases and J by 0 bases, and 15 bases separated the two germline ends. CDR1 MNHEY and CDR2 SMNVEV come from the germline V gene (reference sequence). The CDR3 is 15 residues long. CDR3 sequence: CASRVRGDSSYEQYF. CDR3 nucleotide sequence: TGTGCCAGCAGAGTCCGCGGGGATTCCTCCTACGAGCAGTACTTC.

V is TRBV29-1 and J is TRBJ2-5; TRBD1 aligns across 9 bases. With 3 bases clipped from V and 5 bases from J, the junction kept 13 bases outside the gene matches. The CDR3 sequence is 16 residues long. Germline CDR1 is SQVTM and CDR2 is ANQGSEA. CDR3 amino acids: CSVDGDWDRESETQYF. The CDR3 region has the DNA TGCAGCGTTGACGGGGATTGGGACAGGGAGTCGGAGACCCAGTACTTC.

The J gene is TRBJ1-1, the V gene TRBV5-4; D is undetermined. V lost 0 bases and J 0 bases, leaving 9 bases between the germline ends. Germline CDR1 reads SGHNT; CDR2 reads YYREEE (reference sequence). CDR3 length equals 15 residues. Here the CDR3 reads CASSLDRTMNTEAFF. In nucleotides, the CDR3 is TGTGCCAGCAGCTTGGATCGGACCATGAACACTGAAGCTTTCTTT. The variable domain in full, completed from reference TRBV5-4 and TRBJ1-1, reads ETGVTQSPTHLIKTRGQQVTLRCSSQSGHNTVSWYQQALGQGPQFIFQYYREEENGRGNFPPRFSGLQFPNYSSELNVNALELDDSALYLCASSLDRTMNTEAFFGQGTRLTVV.

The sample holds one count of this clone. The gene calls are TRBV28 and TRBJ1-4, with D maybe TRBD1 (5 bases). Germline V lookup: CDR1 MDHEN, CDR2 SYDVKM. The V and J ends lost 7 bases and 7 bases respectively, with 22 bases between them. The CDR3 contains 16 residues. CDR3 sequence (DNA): TGTGCCAGCAATGGGCAGGGATCCCTGGAAGGTGAAAAACTGTTTTTT. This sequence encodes CASNGQGSLEGEKLFF.

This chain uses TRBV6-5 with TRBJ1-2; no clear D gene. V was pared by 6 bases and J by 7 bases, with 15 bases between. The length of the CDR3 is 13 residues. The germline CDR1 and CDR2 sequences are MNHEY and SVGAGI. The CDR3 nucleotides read TGTGCCAGCAGGCTAGGCCGGGTGGGTGGCTACACCTTC. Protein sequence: CASRLGRVGGYTF.

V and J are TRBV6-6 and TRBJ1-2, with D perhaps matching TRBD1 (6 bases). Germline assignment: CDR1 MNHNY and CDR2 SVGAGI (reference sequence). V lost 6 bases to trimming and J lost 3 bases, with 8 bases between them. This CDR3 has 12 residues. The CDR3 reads CASSHRDYGYTF. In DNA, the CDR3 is TGTGCCAGCAGCCACAGGGACTATGGCTACACCTTC.

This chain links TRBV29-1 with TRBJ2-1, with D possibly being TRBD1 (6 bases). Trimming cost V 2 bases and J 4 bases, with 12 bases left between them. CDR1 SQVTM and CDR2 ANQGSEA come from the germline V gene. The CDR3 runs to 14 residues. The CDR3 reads CSVESGQGYNEQFF. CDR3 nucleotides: TGCAGCGTTGAAAGCGGTCAGGGGTACAATGAGCAGTTCTTC.

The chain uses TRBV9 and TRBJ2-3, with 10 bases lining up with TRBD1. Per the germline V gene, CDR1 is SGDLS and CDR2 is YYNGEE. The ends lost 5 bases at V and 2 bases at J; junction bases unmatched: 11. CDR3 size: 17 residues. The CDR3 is CASSQTGTGALTDTQYF. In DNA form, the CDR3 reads TGTGCCAGCAGTCAAACCGGGACAGGGGCCCTCACAGATACGCAGTATTTT. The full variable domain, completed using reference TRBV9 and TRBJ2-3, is DSGVTQTPKHLITATGQRVTLRCSPRSGDLSVYWYQQSLDQGLQFLIQYYNGEERAKGNILERFSAQQFPDLHSELNLSSLELGDSALYFCASSQTGTGALTDTQYFGPGTRLTVL.

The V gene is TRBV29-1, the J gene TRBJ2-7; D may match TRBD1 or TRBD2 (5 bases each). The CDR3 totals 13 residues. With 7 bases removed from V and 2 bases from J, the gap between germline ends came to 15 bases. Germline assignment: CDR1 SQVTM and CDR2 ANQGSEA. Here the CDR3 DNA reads TGCAGCGCCTCCGGGACGTCCACCTACGAGCAGTACTTC. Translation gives CSASGTSTYEQYF.

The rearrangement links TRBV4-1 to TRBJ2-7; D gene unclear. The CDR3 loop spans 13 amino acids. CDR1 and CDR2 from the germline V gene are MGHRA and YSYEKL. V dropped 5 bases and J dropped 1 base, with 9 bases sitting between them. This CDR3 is CASSYDGSYEQYF. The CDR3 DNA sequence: TGCGCCAGCAGCTACGACGGATCCTACGAGCAGTACTTC.

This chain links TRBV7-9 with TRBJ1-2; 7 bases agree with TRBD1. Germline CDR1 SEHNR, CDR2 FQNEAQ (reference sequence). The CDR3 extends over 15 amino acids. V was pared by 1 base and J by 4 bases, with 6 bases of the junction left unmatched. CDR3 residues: CASSLDRGEFYGYTF. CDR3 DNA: TGTGCCAGCAGCTTAGACAGGGGAGAATTCTATGGCTACACCTTC.

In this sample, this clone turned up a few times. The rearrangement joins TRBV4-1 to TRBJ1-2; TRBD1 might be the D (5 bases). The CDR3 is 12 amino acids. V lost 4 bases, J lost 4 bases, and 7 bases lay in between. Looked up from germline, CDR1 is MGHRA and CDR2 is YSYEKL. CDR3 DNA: TGCGCCAGCAGCCTCGACAGCTATGGCTACACCTTC. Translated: CASSLDSYGYTF.

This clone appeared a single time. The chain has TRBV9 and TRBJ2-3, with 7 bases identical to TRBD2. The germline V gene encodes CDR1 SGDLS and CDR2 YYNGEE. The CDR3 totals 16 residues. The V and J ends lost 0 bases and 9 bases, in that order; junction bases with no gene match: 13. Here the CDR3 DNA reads TGTGCCAGCAGCGTAGGGGAGGGGCACCCTTCCGAGACGCAGTATTTT. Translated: CASSVGEGHPSETQYF.

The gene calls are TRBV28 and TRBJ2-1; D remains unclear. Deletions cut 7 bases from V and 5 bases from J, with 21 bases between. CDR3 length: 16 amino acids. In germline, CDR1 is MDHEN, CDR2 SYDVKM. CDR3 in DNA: TGTGCCAGCACCCCCCCGGAGAGAGAATATAACAATGAGCAGTTCTTC. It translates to CASTPPEREYNNEQFF.

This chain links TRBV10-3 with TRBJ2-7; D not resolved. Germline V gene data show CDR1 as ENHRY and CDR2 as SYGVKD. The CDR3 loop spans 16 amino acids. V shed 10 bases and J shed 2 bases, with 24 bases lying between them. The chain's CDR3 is CATGPPGSGPPYEQYF. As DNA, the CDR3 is TGTGCCACCGGACCGCCGGGTTCCGGCCCACCCTACGAGCAGTACTTC.

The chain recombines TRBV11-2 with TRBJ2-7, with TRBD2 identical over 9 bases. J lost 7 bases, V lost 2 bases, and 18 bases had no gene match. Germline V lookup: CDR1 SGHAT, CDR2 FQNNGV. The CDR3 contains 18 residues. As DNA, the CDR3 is TGTGCCAGCAGCTTATTGGCGGGGGGGCATAGAGGATTACTTGAGCAGTACTTC. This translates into CASSLLAGGHRGLLEQYF. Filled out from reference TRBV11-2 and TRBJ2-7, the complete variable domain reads EAGVAQSPRYKIIEKRQSVAFWCNPISGHATLYWYQQILGQGPKLLIQFQNNGVVDDSQLPKDRFSAERLKGVDSTLKIQPAKLEDSAVYLCASSLLAGGHRGLLEQYFGPGTRLTVT.

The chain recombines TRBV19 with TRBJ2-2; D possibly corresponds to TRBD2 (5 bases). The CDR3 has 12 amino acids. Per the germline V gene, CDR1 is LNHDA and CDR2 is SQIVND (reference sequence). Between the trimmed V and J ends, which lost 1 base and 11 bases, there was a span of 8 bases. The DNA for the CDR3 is TGTGCCAGTAGTATAGGTGCTAGCGAGCTGTTTTTT. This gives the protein CASSIGASELFF.

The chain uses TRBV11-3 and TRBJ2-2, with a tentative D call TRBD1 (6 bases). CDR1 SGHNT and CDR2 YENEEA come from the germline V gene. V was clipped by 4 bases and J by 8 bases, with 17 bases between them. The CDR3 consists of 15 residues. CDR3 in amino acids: CASSSWDNPGGELFF. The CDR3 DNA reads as TGTGCCAGCAGCTCTTGGGACAACCCGGGGGGGGAGCTGTTTTTT. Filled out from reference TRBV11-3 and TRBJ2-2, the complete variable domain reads EAGVVQSPRYKIIEKKQPVAFWCNPISGHNTLYWYLQNLGQGPELLIRYENEEAVDDSQLPKDRFSAERLKGVDSTLKIQPAELGDSAVYLCASSSWDNPGGELFFGEGSRLTVL.

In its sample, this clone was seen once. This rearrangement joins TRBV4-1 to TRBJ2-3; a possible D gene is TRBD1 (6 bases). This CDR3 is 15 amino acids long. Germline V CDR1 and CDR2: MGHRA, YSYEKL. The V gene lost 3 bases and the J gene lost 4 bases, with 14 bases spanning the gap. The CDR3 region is CASSHKQGRADTQYF. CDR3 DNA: TGCGCCAGCAGCCATAAACAGGGAAGGGCAGATACGCAGTATTTT.

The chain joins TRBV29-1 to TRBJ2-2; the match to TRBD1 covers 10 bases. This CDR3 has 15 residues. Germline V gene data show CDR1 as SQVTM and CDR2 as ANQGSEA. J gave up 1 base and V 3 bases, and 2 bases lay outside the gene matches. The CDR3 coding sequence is TGCAGCGTTGATGGACAGGGGGGGAACACCGGGGAGCTGTTTTTT. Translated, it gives CSVDGQGGNTGELFF.

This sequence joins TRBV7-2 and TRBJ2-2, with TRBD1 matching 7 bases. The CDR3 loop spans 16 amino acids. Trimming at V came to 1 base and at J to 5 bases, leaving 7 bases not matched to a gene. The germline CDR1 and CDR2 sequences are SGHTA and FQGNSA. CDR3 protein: CASSLDDRAPTGELFF. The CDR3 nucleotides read TGTGCCAGCAGCTTAGACGACAGGGCCCCAACCGGGGAGCTGTTTTTT.

CDR3 protein: CASSLGPGGGASYNEQFF. The CDR3 coding sequence is TGTGCCAGCAGCTTAGGGCCCGGCGGGGGGGCGTCCTACAATGAGCAGTTCTTC. The chain is built from TRBV7-9 and TRBJ2-1; TRBD2 matches at 9 bases. Germline CDR1 is SEHNR and CDR2 is FQNEAQ (reference sequence). Trimming removed 1 base from V and 1 base from J; junction bases left unmatched: 8. The CDR3 spans 18 residues.